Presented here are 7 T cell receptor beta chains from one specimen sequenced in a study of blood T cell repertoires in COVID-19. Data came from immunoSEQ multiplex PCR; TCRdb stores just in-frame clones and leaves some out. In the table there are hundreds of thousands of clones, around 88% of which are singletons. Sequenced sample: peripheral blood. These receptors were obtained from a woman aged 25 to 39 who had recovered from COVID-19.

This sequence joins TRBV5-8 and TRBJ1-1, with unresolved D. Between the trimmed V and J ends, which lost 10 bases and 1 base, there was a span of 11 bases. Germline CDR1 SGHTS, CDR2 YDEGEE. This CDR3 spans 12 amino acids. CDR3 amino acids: CAEGRQNTEAFF. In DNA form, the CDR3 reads TGTGCCGAAGGAAGACAGAACACTGAAGCTTTCTTT.

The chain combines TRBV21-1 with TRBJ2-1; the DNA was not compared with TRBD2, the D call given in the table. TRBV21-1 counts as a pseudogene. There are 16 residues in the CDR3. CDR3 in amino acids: CASSPKIGGAGNEQFF. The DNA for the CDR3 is TGTGCCAGCAGCCCGAAAATCGGGGGGGCCGGTAATGAGCAGTTCTTC.

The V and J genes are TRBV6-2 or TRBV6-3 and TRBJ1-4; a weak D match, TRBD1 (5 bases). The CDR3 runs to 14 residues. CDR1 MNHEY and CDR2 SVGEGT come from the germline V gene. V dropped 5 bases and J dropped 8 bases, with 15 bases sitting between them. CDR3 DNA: TGTGCCAGCAGTGACGGCGCAGGGTGGGAAAAACTGTTTTTT. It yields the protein CASSDGAGWEKLFF.

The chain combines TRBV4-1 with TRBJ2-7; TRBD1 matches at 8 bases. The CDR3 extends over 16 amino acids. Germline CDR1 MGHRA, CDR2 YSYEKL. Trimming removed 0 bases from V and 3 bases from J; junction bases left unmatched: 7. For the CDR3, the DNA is TGCGCCAGCAGCCAAGATGGGACAGGAAAGTACTACGAGCAGTACTTC. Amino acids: CASSQDGTGKYYEQYF.

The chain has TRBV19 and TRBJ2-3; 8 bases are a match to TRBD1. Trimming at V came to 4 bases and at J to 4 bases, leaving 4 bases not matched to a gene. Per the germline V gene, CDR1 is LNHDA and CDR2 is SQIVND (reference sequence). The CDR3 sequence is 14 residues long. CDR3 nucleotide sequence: TGTGCCAGTAGTACGACAGGGGAACCAGATACGCAGTATTTT. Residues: CASSTTGEPDTQYF.

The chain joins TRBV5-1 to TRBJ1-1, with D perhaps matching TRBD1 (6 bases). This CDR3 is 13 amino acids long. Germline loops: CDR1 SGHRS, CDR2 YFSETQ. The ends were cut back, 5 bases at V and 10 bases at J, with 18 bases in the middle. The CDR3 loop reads CASRLTGIRGAFF. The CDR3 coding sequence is TGCGCCAGCAGACTAACAGGGATTCGGGGAGCTTTCTTT.

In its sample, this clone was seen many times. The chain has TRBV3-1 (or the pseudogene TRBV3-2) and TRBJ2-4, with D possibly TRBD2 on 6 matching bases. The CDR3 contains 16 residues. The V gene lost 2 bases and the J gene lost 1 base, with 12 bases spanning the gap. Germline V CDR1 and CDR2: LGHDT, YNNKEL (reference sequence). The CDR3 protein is CASSQRDSAAKNIQYF. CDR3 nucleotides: TGTGCCAGCAGCCAAAGGGACTCTGCGGCCAAAAACATTCAGTACTTC.